This TCR beta chain is from a study of a mutant IDH1 vaccine in newly diagnosed glioma. Time point noted: week 35, safety follow-up. Every vaccination contained 300 ug of the mutant IDH1 20-mer peptide and was paired with topical imiquimod. Vaccination of patients was performed eight times, in weeks 1, 3, 5, 7, 11, 15, 19 and 23. In regard to this clone: Its antigen is still unknown.

Sequencing was performed with immunoSEQ multiplex PCR; in TCRdb, only in-frame clones are kept and a portion is missing. There are approximately 31,000 clones in the sample; roughly 80% occur only once, and over 6% lies in the top ten. CDR3 length: 13 residues. Trimming cost V 5 bases and J 6 bases; bases outside gene matches: 6. Germline V gives CDR1 SGHNT, CDR2 YENEEA. This receptor was taken from a woman aged 18-30 years with glioma. The sample consisted of PBMCs, taken from a glioma patient whose treatment included an IDH1 peptide vaccine. The chain employs TRBV11-3 and TRBJ2-7, with 8 bases fitting TRBD2. Here the CDR3 DNA reads TGTGCCAGCAGCCCCAGTCTAGCGGGCGAGCAGTACTTC. Translated: CASSPSLAGEQYF.